This T cell receptor (beta chain) was recovered during a study of T cell changes during pregnancy in multiple sclerosis. Clones were read by immunoSEQ multiplex PCR, and TCRdb kept only the in-frame ones, dropping some. The data show roughly 110,000 clones, roughly 92% seen once. Germline V gene lookup returns CDR1 LNHDA and CDR2 SQIVND (reference sequence). J lost 3 bases, V lost 5 bases, and 2 bases had no gene match. There are 15 residues in the CDR3. The gene calls are TRBV19 and TRBJ1-6, with TRBD1 matching over 9 bases. This sequence originates from a female donor with multiple sclerosis, enrolled in a pregnancy study. The material sequenced was peripheral blood, taken in the third trimester of pregnancy. The CDR3 spells CASSSTGGYNSPLHF. The CDR3 nucleotides read TGTGCCAGTAGTTCGACAGGGGGCTATAATTCACCCCTCCACTTT.